This note documents a single T cell receptor (beta chain) sequence. Its target is unknown. The source of the sample is a study of beta chain features in type 1 diabetes. J was trimmed by 0 bases and V by 5 bases; bases with no gene match: 5. Germline CDR1 SGHTA, CDR2 FQGNSA. The CDR3 runs 17 residues. General study results and limits: Relative to healthy donors, patients appeared to have naive, central memory and Treg TCRB repertoires that were more similar. Researchers report that Type 1 diabetes patients had moderately but significantly shorter TCRB CDR3s across all four CD4+ subsets. A possible short-template PCR bias applies equally to patients and controls.

What was sequenced were expressed TCRB transcripts, since all of the isolated RNA had been reverse transcribed. The repertoire was sequenced with immunoSEQ multiplex PCR; TCRdb's copy has only in-frame clones and lacks some. The table shows around 150,000 clones, with approximately 10% occurring only once. Sequencing was carried out using central memory CD4+ T cells from blood. The chain is built from TRBV7-2 and TRBJ2-3; the match to TRBD2 covers 13 bases. The receptor's source is a young man with type 1 diabetes. The CDR3 here is CASSMRTSGSSTDTQYF. The CDR3 DNA sequence: TGTGCCAGCAGCATGCGGACTAGCGGGAGTAGCACAGATACGCAGTATTTT.